This T cell receptor beta chain was profiled in a study of shared clonotypes between healthy human individuals. For the study at large: Per-donor plates numbered three CD4 naive, three CD4 memory, two CD8 naive and one CD8 memory.

Study results and limitations: What rarefaction showed was incomplete sorted-subset sequencing despite large depth. The study found approximately 5% of naive CD4 clonotypes shared across four donors. Generation probabilities of non-shared clonotypes were lower (relative to those shared by all four donors).

The CDR3 has 14 amino acids. CDR1 and CDR2 from the germline V gene are LNHNV and YYDKDF (reference sequence). Trimming left V 5 bases short and J 4 bases short, with 15 bases between. As regards this clone: Its antigen is still unknown.

CD45RO-negative, CCR7-selected cells formed the naive CD8 fraction, which excluded terminally differentiated effector memory CD45RA+ cells. Profiling relied on immunoSEQ multiplex PCR, and the TCRdb table lists in-frame clones only, not all of them. The repertoire has about 2.1 million clones, roughly 91% of them found once; the top ten carry under 2%. The sequenced material came from naive CD8+ T cells from PBMCs. The sequence derives from a man aged 18 to 30 in good health. Some clones in this sample may be carry-over from other donors' samples. The rearrangement uses TRBV15 and TRBJ2-7; tentative D call: TRBD2 (7 bases). CDR3 in amino acids: CATSGGAAFYEQYF. The CDR3 region has the DNA TGTGCCACCAGCGGGGGGGCGGCCTTTTACGAGCAGTACTTC.